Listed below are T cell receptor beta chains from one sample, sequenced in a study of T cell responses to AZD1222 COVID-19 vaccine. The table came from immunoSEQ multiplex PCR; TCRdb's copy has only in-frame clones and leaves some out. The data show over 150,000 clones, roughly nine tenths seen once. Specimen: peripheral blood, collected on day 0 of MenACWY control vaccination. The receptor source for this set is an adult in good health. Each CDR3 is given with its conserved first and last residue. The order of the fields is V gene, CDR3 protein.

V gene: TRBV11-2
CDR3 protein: CASSSYRERATEAFF

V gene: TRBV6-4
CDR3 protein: CASSDSDGNGYTF

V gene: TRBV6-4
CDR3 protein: CASSAGPMPGEQFF

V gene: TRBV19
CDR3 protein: CASTPDGYSGNTIYF

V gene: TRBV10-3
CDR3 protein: CAIGSPNTEAFF

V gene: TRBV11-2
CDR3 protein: CASSLDSGTYGYTF

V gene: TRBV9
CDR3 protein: CASSVDGDTYEQYF

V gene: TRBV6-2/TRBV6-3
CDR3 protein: CASSGTAETQYF

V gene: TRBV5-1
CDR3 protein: CASSRSGIDSYNSPLHF

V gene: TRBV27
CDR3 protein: CASSLLGRGGTEAFF

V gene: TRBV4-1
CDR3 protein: CASSQGEGVFYEQYF

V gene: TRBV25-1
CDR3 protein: CASSEYGPSAEAFF

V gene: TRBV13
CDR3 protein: CASTVGRDSYEQYF

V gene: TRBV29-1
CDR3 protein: CSVDQVGGAEAFF

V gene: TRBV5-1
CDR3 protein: CASSLLAGRTGELFF

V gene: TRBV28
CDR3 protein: CASSLNRGYTF

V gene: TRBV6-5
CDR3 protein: CASMVGMGGTPLHF

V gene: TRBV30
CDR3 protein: CAWSVWGVHEQYF

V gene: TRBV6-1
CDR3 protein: CASSEWAGGSHETQYF

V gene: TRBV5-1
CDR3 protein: CASSLGQGTATNEKLFF

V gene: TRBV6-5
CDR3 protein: CASSSIYRAAAEAFF

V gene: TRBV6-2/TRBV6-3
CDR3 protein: CASSWSQEETQYF

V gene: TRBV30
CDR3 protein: CAWSSQGNYGYTF

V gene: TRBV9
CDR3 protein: CASSVGAGVQFF

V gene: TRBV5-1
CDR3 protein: CASRGSSGTGELFF

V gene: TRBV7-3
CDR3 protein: CASSRGVGDTEAFF

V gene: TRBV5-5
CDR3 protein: CASSSGVQNSPLHF

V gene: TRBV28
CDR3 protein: CASSSTQETQYF

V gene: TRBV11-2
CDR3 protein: CASSPGQFLTNTGELFF

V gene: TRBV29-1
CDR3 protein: CSGRGPSTEAFF

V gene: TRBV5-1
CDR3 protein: CASSPGTSGGDNEQFF

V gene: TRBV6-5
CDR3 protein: CASSFPQGNEQFF

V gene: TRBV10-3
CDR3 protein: CAISEAGGWDTIYF

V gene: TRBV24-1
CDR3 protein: CATSDLRNEQFF

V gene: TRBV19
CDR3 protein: CASSIDGGYSEAFF

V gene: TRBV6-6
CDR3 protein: CASTEGRRTFF

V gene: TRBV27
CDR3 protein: CASSRTGAFGNTIYF

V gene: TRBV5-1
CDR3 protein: CASSLGTGQLSGNTIYF

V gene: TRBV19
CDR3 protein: CASEQTGRSQPQHF

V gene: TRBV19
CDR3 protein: CASSIYRGLDYGYTF

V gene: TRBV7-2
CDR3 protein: CASSLVGYEAFF

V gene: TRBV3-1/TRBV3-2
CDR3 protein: CASSRANYGYTF

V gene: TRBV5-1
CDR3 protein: CASSVDYRAEQYF

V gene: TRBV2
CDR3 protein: CATPRDRTYNEQFF

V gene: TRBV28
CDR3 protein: CAAPPSGGANTDTQYF

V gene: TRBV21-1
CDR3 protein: CASSKGVSGIEETQYF

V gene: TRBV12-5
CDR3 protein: CASGLVPDGQGVSRSTDTQYF